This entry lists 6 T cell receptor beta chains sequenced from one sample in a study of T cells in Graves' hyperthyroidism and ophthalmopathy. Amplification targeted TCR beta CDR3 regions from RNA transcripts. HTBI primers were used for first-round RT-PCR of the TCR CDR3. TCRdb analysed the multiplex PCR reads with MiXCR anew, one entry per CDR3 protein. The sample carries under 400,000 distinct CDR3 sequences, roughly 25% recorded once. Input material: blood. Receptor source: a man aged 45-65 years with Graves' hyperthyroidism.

The CDR3 is CASSRGQDSYEQYF. The DNA of the CDR3 is TGTGCCAGTAGTCGCGGACAGGACTCGTACGAGCAGTACTTC. The V call is TRBV19, the J call TRBJ2-7; TRBD1 aligns across 7 bases. This CDR3 has 14 residues. The trim removed 5 bases at V and 4 bases at J, leaving 8 bases unmatched. CDR1 is LNHDA and CDR2 is SQIVND in the germline V gene (reference sequence).

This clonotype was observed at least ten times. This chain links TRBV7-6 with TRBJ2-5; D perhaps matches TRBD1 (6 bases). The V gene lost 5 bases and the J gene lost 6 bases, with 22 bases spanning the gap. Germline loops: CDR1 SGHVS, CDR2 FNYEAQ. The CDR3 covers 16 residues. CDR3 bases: TGTGCCAGCAGCAACATGCTACTTGCAGGGGACAAGACCCAGTACTTC. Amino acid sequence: CASSNMLLAGDKTQYF.

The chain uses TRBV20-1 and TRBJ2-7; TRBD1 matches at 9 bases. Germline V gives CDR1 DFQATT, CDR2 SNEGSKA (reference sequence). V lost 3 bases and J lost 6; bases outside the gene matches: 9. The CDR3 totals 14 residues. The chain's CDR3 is CSASKTGGRPEQYF. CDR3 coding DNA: TGCAGTGCTAGTAAGACAGGGGGGAGGCCCGAGCAGTACTTC.

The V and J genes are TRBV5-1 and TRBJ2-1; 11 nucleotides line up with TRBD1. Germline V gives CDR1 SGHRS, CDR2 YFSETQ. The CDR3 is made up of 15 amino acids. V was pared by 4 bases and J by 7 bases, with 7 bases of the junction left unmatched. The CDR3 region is CASSVGTGGVNEQFF. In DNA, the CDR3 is TGCGCCAGCAGCGTTGGGACAGGGGGTGTGAATGAGCAGTTCTTC.

This chain's CDR3 is CASSLLDGVNYGYTF. The CDR3 DNA follows: TGTGCCAGCAGCTTATTGGATGGGGTAAACTATGGCTACACCTTC. This chain uses TRBV7-9 with TRBJ1-2; D call uncertain. Between the trimmed V and J ends, which lost 2 bases and 2 bases, there was a span of 12 bases. Germline loops: CDR1 SEHNR, CDR2 FQNEAQ (reference sequence). The CDR3 runs 15 residues.

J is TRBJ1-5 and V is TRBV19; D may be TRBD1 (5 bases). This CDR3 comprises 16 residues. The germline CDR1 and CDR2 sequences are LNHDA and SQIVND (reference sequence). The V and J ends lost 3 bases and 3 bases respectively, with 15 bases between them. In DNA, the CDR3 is TGTGCCAGTAGTATGGAGGCAGGGACCTACAATCAGCCCCAGCATTTT. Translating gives CASSMEAGTYNQPQHF.